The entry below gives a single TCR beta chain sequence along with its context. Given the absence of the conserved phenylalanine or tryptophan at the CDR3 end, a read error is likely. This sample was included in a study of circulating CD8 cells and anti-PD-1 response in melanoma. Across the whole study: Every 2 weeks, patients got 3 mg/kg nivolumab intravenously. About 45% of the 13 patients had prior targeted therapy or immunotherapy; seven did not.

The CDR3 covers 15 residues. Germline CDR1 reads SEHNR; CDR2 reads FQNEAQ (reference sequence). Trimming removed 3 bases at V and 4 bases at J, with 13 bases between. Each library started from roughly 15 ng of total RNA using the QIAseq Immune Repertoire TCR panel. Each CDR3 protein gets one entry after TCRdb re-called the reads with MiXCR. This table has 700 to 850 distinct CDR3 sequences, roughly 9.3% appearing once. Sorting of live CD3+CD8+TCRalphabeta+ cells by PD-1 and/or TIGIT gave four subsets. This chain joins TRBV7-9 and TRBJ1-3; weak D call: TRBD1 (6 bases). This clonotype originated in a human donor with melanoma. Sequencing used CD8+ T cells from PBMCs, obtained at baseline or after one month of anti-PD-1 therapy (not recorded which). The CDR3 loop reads CASSFAGVQGNTIYL. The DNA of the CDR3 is TGTGCCAGCAGCTTCGCAGGGGTCCAGGGAAACACCATATATCTT.